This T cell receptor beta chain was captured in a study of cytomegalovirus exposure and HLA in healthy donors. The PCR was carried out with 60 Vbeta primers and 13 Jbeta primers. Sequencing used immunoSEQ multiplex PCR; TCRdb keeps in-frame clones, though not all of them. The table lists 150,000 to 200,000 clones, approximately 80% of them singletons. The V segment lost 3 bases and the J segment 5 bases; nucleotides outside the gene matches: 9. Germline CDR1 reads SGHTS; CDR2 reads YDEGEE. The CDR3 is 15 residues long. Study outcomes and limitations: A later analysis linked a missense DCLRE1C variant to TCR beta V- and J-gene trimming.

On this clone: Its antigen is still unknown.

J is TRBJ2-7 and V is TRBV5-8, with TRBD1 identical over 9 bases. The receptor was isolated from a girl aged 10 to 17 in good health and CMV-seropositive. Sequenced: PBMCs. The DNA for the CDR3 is TGTGCCAGCAGCTCCACCGCGGGACAGGGCGACGAGCAGTACTTC. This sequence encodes CASSSTAGQGDEQYF.